This TCR beta chain was documented in a study of control samples from healthy donors and cancer patients. Using immunoSEQ multiplex PCR, the repertoire was profiled, and TCRdb retains in-frame clones only, with some absent. The sample carries about 120,000 clones, more than 70% recorded once. Between the trimmed V and J ends, which lost 5 bases and 4 bases, there was a span of 20 bases. The CDR3 contains 16 residues. From germline, CDR1 is MNHEY and CDR2 SMNVEV (reference sequence). The genes are TRBV27 and TRBJ1-2; D gene uncertain. Material for sequencing was blood. The receptor's source is a man aged 45-60 years in good health. Written as DNA, the CDR3 is TGTGCCAGCAGTCTCGGACGGGAGAATTTTGGCTATGGCTACACCTTC. Encoded protein: CASSLGRENFGYGYTF.